These 6 T cell receptor beta chains were sequenced from one sample in a study of blood T cells in healthy people across ages. Using a J-beta primer mix together with a sample-barcoded 5' primer, a second PCR was run for roughly 6 to 12 cycles. TCRdb processed the 5' RACE reads anew with MiXCR; each CDR3 protein has one entry. The sample has around 780,000 distinct CDR3 sequences; roughly 26% are singletons. The same data also went into a second study, on T cells of mothers and their children.

The material sequenced was blood. These receptors came from a boy aged 5 to 17 in good health.

The chain carries TRBV6-1 and TRBJ2-5; 9 bases are shared with TRBD2. The length of the CDR3 is 13 residues. CDR1 is MNHNS and CDR2 is SASEGT in the germline V gene. V dropped 7 bases and J dropped 5; count of bases not matched to a gene: 5. In DNA form, the CDR3 reads TGTGCCAGCACCGGCGGGGGGGCCGAGACCCAGTACTTC. Amino acid sequence: CASTGGGAETQYF.

CDR3 coding DNA: TGTGCCAGCAGTTTACGGGCAGGTCCCTACGAGCAGTACTTC. Residues: CASSLRAGPYEQYF. The gene calls are TRBV11-2 and TRBJ2-7; no clear D. Germline CDR1 SGHAT, CDR2 FQNNGV. Trimming pared 6 bases from V and 2 bases from J, leaving 14 bases between. The CDR3 length is 14 residues.

In its sample, this clonotype was seen a few times. This chain links TRBV9 with TRBJ2-6; no clear D. Per germline, CDR1 SGDLS and CDR2 YYNGEE. The CDR3 length is 14 residues. V dropped 4 bases and J dropped 0 bases, with 5 bases sitting between them. CDR3 DNA sequence: TGTGCCAGCAGCCCGGCCTCTGGGGCCAACGTCCTGACTTTC. Its translation: CASSPASGANVLTF.

The chain has TRBV5-1 and TRBJ2-3; D not resolved. CDR1 is SGHRS and CDR2 is YFSETQ in the germline V gene. The CDR3 is made up of 14 amino acids. V was pared by 4 bases and J by 2 bases, with 11 bases between. CDR3 sequence: CASSDLYPTDTQYF. The CDR3 DNA reads TGCGCCAGCAGCGACCTCTACCCCACAGATACGCAGTATTTT.

This chain uses TRBV7-3 with TRBJ2-3; possible D gene TRBD1, 7 bases. The closer fit of TRBJ2-1 to the DNA end suggests the J call may be wrong. CDR3 length equals 14 residues. Per germline, CDR1 SGHTA and CDR2 FQGTGA. The chain's CDR3 is CASSPEGAGLEQFF. The CDR3 bases are TGTGCCAGCAGCCCGGAGGGGGCCGGCCTCGAGCAGTTCTTC.

This clonotype has only a few counts. The rearrangement uses TRBV7-9 and TRBJ1-4; 7 nucleotides line up with TRBD1. J was trimmed by 7 bases and V by 4 bases; bases with no gene match: 9. The germline V gene has CDR1 SEHNR and CDR2 FQNEAQ (reference sequence). CDR3 size: 15 residues. The CDR3 DNA sequence: TGTGCCAGCAGCTCCGATTCAGGGGGTACTGAAAAACTGTTTTTT. This translates into CASSSDSGGTEKLFF.